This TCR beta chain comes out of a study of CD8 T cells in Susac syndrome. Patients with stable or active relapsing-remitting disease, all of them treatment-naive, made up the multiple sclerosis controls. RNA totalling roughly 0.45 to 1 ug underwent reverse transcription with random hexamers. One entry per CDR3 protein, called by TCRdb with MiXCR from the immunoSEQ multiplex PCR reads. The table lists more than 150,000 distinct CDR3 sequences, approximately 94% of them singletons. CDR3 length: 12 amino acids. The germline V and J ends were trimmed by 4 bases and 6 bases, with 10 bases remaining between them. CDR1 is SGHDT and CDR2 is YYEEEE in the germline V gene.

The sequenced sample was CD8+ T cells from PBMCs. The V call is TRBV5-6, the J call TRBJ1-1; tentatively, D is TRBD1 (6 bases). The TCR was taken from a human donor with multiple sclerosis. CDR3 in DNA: TGTGCCAGCAGCGGGGGGCCCCCTGAAGCTTTCTTT. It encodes CASSGGPPEAFF.